This TCR beta chain was sequenced for a study of synovial regulatory T cells in juvenile arthritis. Study-wide results and limits: Compared with other blood Treg cells, inflammation-associated Treg cells had reduced TCR diversity. iaTreg cells shared more CDR3 sequences with synovial Tregs than other blood Tregs did.

The germline V gene encodes CDR1 KGHSH and CDR2 LQKENI. This CDR3 contains 14 residues. No DNA sequence was recorded. iaTreg cells were HLA-DR+ Treg cells. Repertoires were generated with immunoSEQ multiplex PCR, while TCRdb's copy carries only in-frame clones and drops some. Seen in this sample are some 990 clones; the ten most common clones hold around 3.2%. This clone registers large by frequency. Its antigen is unidentified. The genes are TRBV18 and TRBJ1-1. Sequencing input: Treg cells from blood. Subset given: HLA-DR+ inflammation-associated blood Treg cells. This sequence originates from a donor between 2 and 29 years old with juvenile idiopathic arthritis. The CDR3 here is CASSPPYSGTEAFF.